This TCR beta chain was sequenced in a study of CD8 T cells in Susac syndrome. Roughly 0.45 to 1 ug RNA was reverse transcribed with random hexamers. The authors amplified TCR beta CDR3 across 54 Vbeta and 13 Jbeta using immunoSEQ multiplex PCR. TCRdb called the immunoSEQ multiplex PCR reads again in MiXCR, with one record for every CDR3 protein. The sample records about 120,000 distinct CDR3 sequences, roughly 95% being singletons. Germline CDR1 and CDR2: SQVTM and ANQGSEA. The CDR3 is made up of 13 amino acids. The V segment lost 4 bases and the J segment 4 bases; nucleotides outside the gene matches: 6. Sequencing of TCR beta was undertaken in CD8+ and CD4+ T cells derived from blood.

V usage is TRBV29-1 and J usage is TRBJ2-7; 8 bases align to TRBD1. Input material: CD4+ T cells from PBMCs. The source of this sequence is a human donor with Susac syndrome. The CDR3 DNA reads TGCAGCGTTGGACAGGGGTCCACTTACGAGCAGTACTTC. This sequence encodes CSVGQGSTYEQYF.